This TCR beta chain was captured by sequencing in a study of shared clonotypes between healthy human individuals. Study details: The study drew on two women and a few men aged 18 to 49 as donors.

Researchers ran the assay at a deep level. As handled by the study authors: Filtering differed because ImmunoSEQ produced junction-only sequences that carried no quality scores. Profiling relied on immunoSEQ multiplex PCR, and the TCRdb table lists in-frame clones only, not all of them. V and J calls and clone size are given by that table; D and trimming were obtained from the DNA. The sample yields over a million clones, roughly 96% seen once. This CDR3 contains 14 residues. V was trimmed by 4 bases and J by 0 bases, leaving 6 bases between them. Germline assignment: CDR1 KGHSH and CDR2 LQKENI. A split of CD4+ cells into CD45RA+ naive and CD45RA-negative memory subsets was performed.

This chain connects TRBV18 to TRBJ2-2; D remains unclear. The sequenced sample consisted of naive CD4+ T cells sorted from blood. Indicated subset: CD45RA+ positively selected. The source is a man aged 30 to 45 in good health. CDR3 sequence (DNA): TGTGCCAGCTCACTCCAGCCGAACACCGGGGAGCTGTTTTTT. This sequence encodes CASSLQPNTGELFF.